A single sample is the source of the 2 T cell receptor beta chains below, sequenced in a study of T-cell memory formation after mild COVID-19. A single record per CDR3 protein comes from TCRdb applying MiXCR to the 5' RACE reads. The table shows about 360,000 distinct CDR3 sequences, with 13% to 15% occurring only once. Sequenced sample: PBMCs or a T cell subset sorted from them (not recorded which). The receptors stem from a man between 18 and 29 years old who had mild COVID-19 (a few samples of this study predate the infection). Cell type and time point are not known.

The chain combines TRBV4-3 with TRBJ1-4; D call uncertain. CDR3 length: 14 residues. Trimming took 4 bases from V and 7 from J, leaving 13 bases between them. CDR1 is LGHNA, CDR2 YSLEER, per germline. The DNA for the CDR3 is TGCGCCAGCAGCCGAGGACTCTCTACTGAAAAACTGTTTTTT. The encoded protein is CASSRGLSTEKLFF.

CDR3 in amino acids: CASSDPGQGPGGYGYTF. The CDR3 DNA reads as TGTGCCAGCAGCGATCCGGGACAGGGACCTGGAGGGTATGGCTACACCTTC. This rearrangement joins TRBV7-2 to TRBJ1-2, with TRBD1 matching 9 bases. The junction had 15 bases not matched to a gene; V was cut back by 5 bases and J by 5 bases. The CDR3 is 17 amino acids. The V gene's germline CDR1 is SGHTA and CDR2 FQGNSA. Combining the CDR3 with reference TRBV7-2 and TRBJ1-2 gives the whole variable domain GAGVSQSPSNKVTEKGKDVELRCDPISGHTALYWYRQSLGQGLEFLIYFQGNSAPDKSGLPSDRFSAERTGGSVSTLTIQRTQQEDSAVYLCASSDPGQGPGGYGYTFGSGTRLTVV.